This TCR beta chain was identified in a study of blood T cell repertoires in COVID-19. V shed 1 base and J shed 3 bases, with 10 bases lying between them. This CDR3 region has 16 residues. Germline lookup yields CDR1 LGHNA and CDR2 YSLEER. TCRdb's copy holds only in-frame clones and misses some; the assay was immunoSEQ multiplex PCR. The table has over 55,000 clones, almost 85% seen once. The clonotype originates from a man in his fifties or sixties with active COVID-19. V gene TRBV4-3 combines with J gene TRBJ2-6, with a weak D call TRBD2 (6 bases). Material for sequencing was peripheral blood. CDR3 sequence: CASSQVRGSGANVLTF. As DNA, the CDR3 is TGCGCCAGCAGCCAAGTACGGGGGAGTGGGGCCAACGTCCTGACTTTC.